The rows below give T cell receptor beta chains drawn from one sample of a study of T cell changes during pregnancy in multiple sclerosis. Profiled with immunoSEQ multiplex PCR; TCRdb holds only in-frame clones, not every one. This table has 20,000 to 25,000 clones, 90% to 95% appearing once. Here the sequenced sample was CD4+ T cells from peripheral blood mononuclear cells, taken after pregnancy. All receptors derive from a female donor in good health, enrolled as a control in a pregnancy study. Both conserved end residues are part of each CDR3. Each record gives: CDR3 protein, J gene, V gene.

CDR3aa: CASSLGAGGTDTQYF
j_gene: TRBJ2-3
v_gene: TRBV7-9

CDR3aa: CASSPDRQETQYF
j_gene: TRBJ2-5
v_gene: TRBV7-8

CDR3aa: CASSVATTNEKLFF
j_gene: TRBJ1-4
v_gene: TRBV9

CDR3aa: CASSARKGARGYTF
j_gene: TRBJ1-2
v_gene: TRBV9

CDR3aa: CASSLAGERGEQFF
j_gene: TRBJ2-1
v_gene: TRBV28

CDR3aa: CSVHMGAGRGGYNEQFF
j_gene: TRBJ2-1
v_gene: TRBV29-1

CDR3aa: CASSTGTGGPGELFF
j_gene: TRBJ2-2
v_gene: TRBV11-3

CDR3aa: CASSLTQGIRDEQFF
j_gene: TRBJ2-1
v_gene: TRBV5-1

CDR3aa: CASSGQQGSYEQYF
j_gene: TRBJ2-7
v_gene: TRBV18

CDR3aa: CASSHSGSYQETQYF
j_gene: TRBJ2-5
v_gene: TRBV7-9

CDR3aa: CASSYGHGRDEQFF
j_gene: TRBJ2-1
v_gene: TRBV5-1

CDR3aa: CASSPLALYNEQFF
j_gene: TRBJ2-1
v_gene: TRBV5-6

CDR3aa: CASSSRLAGVGTGELFF
j_gene: TRBJ2-2
v_gene: TRBV5-6

CDR3aa: CASSLLTGKKYEQYF
j_gene: TRBJ2-7
v_gene: TRBV5-1

CDR3aa: CASSRGGRGAKNIQYF
j_gene: TRBJ2-4
v_gene: TRBV19

CDR3aa: CASSLSRTAGANVLTF
j_gene: TRBJ2-6
v_gene: TRBV7-6

CDR3aa: CASSIDRGLEAFF
j_gene: TRBJ1-1
v_gene: TRBV6-5

CDR3aa: CASSRLAGVGSDTQYF
j_gene: TRBJ2-3
v_gene: TRBV9

CDR3aa: CASRHGGIYNEQFF
j_gene: TRBJ2-1
v_gene: TRBV2

CDR3aa: CASKERGARDTQYF
j_gene: TRBJ2-3
v_gene: TRBV14

CDR3aa: CASSSGGTQYF
j_gene: TRBJ2-5
v_gene: TRBV9

CDR3aa: CASSQVVSGRALGSRDEQFF
j_gene: TRBJ2-1
v_gene: TRBV4-1

CDR3aa: CASSMWEAQSAFF
j_gene: TRBJ1-1
v_gene: TRBV19

CDR3aa: CASSPSGSQGNYGYTF
j_gene: TRBJ1-2
v_gene: TRBV28

CDR3aa: CASSSRTIGEKLFF
j_gene: TRBJ1-4
v_gene: TRBV28

CDR3aa: CASRPGQAPYEQYF
j_gene: TRBJ2-7
v_gene: TRBV27

CDR3aa: CASSPKDSYGYTF
j_gene: TRBJ1-2
v_gene: TRBV6-5

CDR3aa: CASSQTTGAGTGELFF
j_gene: TRBJ2-2
v_gene: TRBV18

CDR3aa: CASGLAGGNEQFF
j_gene: TRBJ2-1
v_gene: TRBV19

CDR3aa: CASSDRGRGDHKQFF
j_gene: TRBJ2-1
v_gene: TRBV6-1

CDR3aa: CASSFARRGARYGYTF
j_gene: TRBJ1-2
v_gene: TRBV7-2

CDR3aa: CASSGQVGNEKLFF
j_gene: TRBJ1-4
v_gene: TRBV6-1

CDR3aa: CASSPDRGEDTQYF
j_gene: TRBJ2-3
v_gene: TRBV27

CDR3aa: CATSLRERAREQYF
j_gene: TRBJ2-7
v_gene: TRBV15

CDR3aa: CSGYMFNTEAFF
j_gene: TRBJ1-1
v_gene: TRBV29-1

CDR3aa: CASSYSGGGTDTQYF
j_gene: TRBJ2-3
v_gene: TRBV7-3

CDR3aa: CASSRQGPYNEKLFF
j_gene: TRBJ1-4
v_gene: TRBV2

CDR3aa: CASSFQGAIIYEQYF
j_gene: TRBJ2-7
v_gene: TRBV7-9

CDR3aa: CASSSGLAGGSDTQYF
j_gene: TRBJ2-3
v_gene: TRBV7-9

CDR3aa: CAWSVSSGGYEQYF
j_gene: TRBJ2-7
v_gene: TRBV30

CDR3aa: CARRPIYGGRRLVFSSTDTQYF
j_gene: TRBJ2-3
v_gene: TRBV5-3

CDR3aa: CASSLVASGSGEQFF
j_gene: TRBJ2-1
v_gene: TRBV5-8

CDR3aa: CASSATGGNQPQHF
j_gene: TRBJ1-5
v_gene: TRBV27

CDR3aa: CASTPDILSYEQYF
j_gene: TRBJ2-7
v_gene: TRBV6-6

CDR3aa: CASSMGGGQGRYEQYF
j_gene: TRBJ2-7
v_gene: TRBV28

CDR3aa: CASSLAGGGSGELFF
j_gene: TRBJ2-2
v_gene: TRBV7-3

CDR3aa: CASSILGTRANVLTF
j_gene: TRBJ2-6
v_gene: TRBV9